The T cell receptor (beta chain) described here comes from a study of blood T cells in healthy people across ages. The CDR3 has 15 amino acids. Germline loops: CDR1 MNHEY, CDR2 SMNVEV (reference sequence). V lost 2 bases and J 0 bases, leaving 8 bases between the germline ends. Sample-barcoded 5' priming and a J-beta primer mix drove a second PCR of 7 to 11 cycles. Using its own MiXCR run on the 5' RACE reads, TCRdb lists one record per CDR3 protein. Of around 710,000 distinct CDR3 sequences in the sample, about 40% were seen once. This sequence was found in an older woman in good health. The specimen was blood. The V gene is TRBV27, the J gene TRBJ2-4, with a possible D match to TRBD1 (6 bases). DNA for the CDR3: TGTGCCAGCAGTTTACAGGGGCTAGCCAAAAACATTCAGTACTTC. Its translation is CASSLQGLAKNIQYF.